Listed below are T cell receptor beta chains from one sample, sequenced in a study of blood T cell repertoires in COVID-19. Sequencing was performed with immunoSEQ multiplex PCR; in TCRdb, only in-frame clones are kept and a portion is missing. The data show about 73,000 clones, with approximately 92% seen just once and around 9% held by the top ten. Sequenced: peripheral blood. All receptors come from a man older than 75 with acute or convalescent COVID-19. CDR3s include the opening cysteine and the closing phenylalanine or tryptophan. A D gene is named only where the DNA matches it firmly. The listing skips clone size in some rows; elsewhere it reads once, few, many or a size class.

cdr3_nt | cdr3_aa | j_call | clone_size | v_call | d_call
TGTGCCAGCAGCTTAGAGGCCAGGGGGGACTACGAGCAGTACTTC | CASSLEARGDYEQYF | TRBJ2-7 | NA | TRBV11-2 | NA
TGTGCCAGCAGGCACGGAGACTCTAGTGAAAAACTGTTTTTT | CASRHGDSSEKLFF | TRBJ1-4 | once | TRBV6-5 | NA
TGCGCCAGCAGCTTGAGCAGGGACTACAATGAGCAGTTCTTC | CASSLSRDYNEQFF | TRBJ2-1 | once | TRBV5-1 | NA
TGTGCCAGCAGCTTAGATCTTCTAGCGGGAGAGGTCGGGGAGCTGTTTTTT | CASSLDLLAGEVGELFF | TRBJ2-2 | NA | TRBV11-2 | TRBD2
TGCGCCAGCAGCCAAGAGGGAGATACTGAAGCTTTCTTT | CASSQEGDTEAFF | TRBJ1-1 | NA | TRBV4-1 | NA
TGTGCCACCAGCAGAGATCTCGGGGGGGCGAGCAATCAGCCCCAGCATTTT | CATSRDLGGASNQPQHF | TRBJ1-5 | NA | TRBV15 | NA
TGTGCCTGGACTCCGGGTAACAATGAGCAGTTCTTC | CAWTPGNNEQFF | TRBJ2-1 | once | TRBV30 | NA
TGTGCCACCGCCGAGGGGGGGCTAGCGAACACCGGGGAGCTGTTTTTT | CATAEGGLANTGELFF | TRBJ2-2 | NA | TRBV24-1 | NA
TGTGCCAGCAGTGAAGCAGCCCCCAGGGGCTACACCTTC | CASSEAAPRGYTF | TRBJ1-2 | NA | TRBV25-1 | NA
TGTGCCAGCTCACCACCGGTGGGCGGGGGGGCTAACAATGAGCAGTTCTTC | CASSPPVGGGANNEQFF | TRBJ2-1 | NA | TRBV18 | TRBD2
TGTGCCAGCAGCTTAATGCAGGGGAGTTCACCCCTCCACTTT | CASSLMQGSSPLHF | TRBJ1-6 | NA | TRBV7-2 | NA
TGTGCCAGCAGCCAAGATCCAAGGGGCACTGAAGCTTTCTTT | CASSQDPRGTEAFF | TRBJ1-1 | NA | TRBV3-1/TRBV3-2 | NA
TGTGCCAGCAGTCGCGGGTACACCGGGGAGCTGTTTTTT | CASSRGYTGELFF | TRBJ2-2 | NA | TRBV12-3/TRBV12-4 | NA
TGTGCCAGCAAGGGCAGGGGTTATGGCTACACCTTC | CASKGRGYGYTF | TRBJ1-2 | NA | TRBV12-3/TRBV12-4 | NA
TGTGCCATCAGCCCGGGACAGGGGAACGCAGATACGCAGTATTTT | CAISPGQGNADTQYF | TRBJ2-3 | NA | TRBV10-3 | TRBD1
TGCGCCAGCAGCCAGGACAGGGGTGGGGTTAGCTCTGGGGCCAACGTCCTGACTTTC | CASSQDRGGVSSGANVLTF | TRBJ2-6 | NA | TRBV5-1 | TRBD1
TGCGCCAGCAGCTCGACTCACTACGAGCAGTACTTC | CASSSTHYEQYF | TRBJ2-7 | few | TRBV5-1 | NA
TGTGCCAGCAGTGGACAGGGAAATCAGCCCCAGCATTTT | CASSGQGNQPQHF | TRBJ1-5 | NA | TRBV25-1 | TRBD1
TGTGCCAGCAGTCGGACAGGGACAGGTCGCCTCCACTTT | CASSRTGTGRLHF | TRBJ1-6 | NA | TRBV3-1/TRBV3-2 | TRBD1
TGTGCCTGGAGCCCCGGACAGGGGAGGGGCTACACCTTC | CAWSPGQGRGYTF | TRBJ1-2 | NA | TRBV30 | TRBD1
TGTGCCAGCAGTTTAAGCGGGGGACAGGGAGGTGAAAAACTGTTTTTT | CASSLSGGQGGEKLFF | TRBJ1-4 | NA | TRBV27 | TRBD1
TGTGCCTGGAGTGGCCGGTTAATGCAGCCCCAGCATTTT | CAWSGRLMQPQHF | TRBJ1-5 | NA | TRBV30 | NA
TGTGCCTGGAGCCGACAGGGGGTAATGAACACTGAAGCTTTCTTT | CAWSRQGVMNTEAFF | TRBJ1-1 | NA | TRBV30 | TRBD1
TGCGCCAGCAGCGGGGGACAGGGAGCAGTTTGGGAAAAACTGTTTTTT | CASSGGQGAVWEKLFF | TRBJ1-4 | NA | TRBV5-1 | TRBD1
TGTGCCAGCAGTTACTCCGAGGAGACCCAGTACTTC | CASSYSEETQYF | TRBJ2-5 | NA | TRBV6-2/TRBV6-3 | NA
TGTGCCACATCGCCCTGGGCCGGGGTTACCACTGAAGCTTTCTTT | CATSPWAGVTTEAFF | TRBJ1-1 | NA | TRBV19 | NA
TGTGCCAGCAGTGGAGGGCAGCCCCAGCATTTT | CASSGGQPQHF | TRBJ1-5 | NA | TRBV2 | NA
TGTGCCAGCAGCCAAGATTTAACAGCCTACGAGCAGTACTTC | CASSQDLTAYEQYF | TRBJ2-7 | once | TRBV3-1/TRBV3-2 | NA
TGCGCCAGCAGCTTCTCTACGACAACAGGGCGTACTGAAGCTTTCTTT | CASSFSTTTGRTEAFF | TRBJ1-1 | NA | TRBV5-1 | NA